This entry is about one TCR beta chain. Its antigen is not yet known. The record has no base qualities; no much larger clone is one base away. The data were obtained in a study of blood T cell repertoires in COVID-19 (TCRdb year 2020). A note on the overall study: Collaborator samples came from the United States, Italy and Spain and covered acute and convalescent phases of COVID-19. The material from the prospective study consisted of cDNA or gDNA derived from T cells, B-cell-depleted T cells, or PBMCs. The dataset comprised deeply sampled blood TCRbeta repertoires from subjects exposed to, actively infected with, or recovered from COVID-19. Samples were obtained from the ongoing ImmuneRACE study (first 160 participants) and from over 1,000 subjects provided by 6 global collaborators. The repertoires were made available in a free public database intended to serve as a resource for research on the immune response to SARS-CoV-2. Nearly every sample came with metadata listing a de-identified subject ID, COVID-19 status, age in years and sex. Where HLA class I and class II types were available, the types were taken from metadata supplied by the sample provider, not from assay-based typing. Paper-wide results and their limitations: Clinical and demographic metadata were provided uncurated, with the amount varying by source and participant.

Participants in the prospective study were enrolled through a virtual design, were aged about 18 to 90 years, and lived in fewer than 30 United States geographic areas. In the prospective study, cohorts were assigned on the basis of participant-reported clinical history obtained from a screening survey and a study questionnaire. A participant counted as exposed if, within 2 weeks of entering the study, that participant had been in contact with someone who had a PCR-confirmed or clinician-diagnosed COVID-19 case. In the prospective study, whole blood, serum and a nasopharyngeal or oropharyngeal swab were collected from each participant by mobile phlebotomists. Participants in the prospective study had the option to provide additional blood draws and questionnaires over a 2-month period. Prospective study blood samples were shipped either frozen or at room temperature before DNA extraction. TCRbeta CDR3 regions were amplified from genomic DNA using the immunoSEQ Assay, a bias-controlled multiplex PCR. Per the original workflow: Nucleated cell counts per sample were estimated from amplification of reference gene primers within the assay. To quantify the absolute abundance of each unique TCRbeta CDR3 rearrangement, sequence reads were collapsed and filtered. Productive Simpson clonality was computed per sample as the square root of Simpson's diversity index over productive rearrangements. As stored in TCRdb, this immuneACCESS dataset retains in-frame rearrangements with V and J assigned. A fraction of the clones does not appear; measured against another copy, unresolved V genes explain less than half of the discrepancy, and the remainder lacks a known reason. V, J and clone size derive from that table, while D and trimming were established from the DNA sequence. Counted in this sample were approximately 300,000 clones; around 85% of them appeared once. The top ten hold under 2% of the sample.

CDR1 is given as KGHDR and CDR2 as SFDVKD, both from the germline V gene. There are 15 amino acids in the CDR3, from cysteine to phenylalanine inclusive. The CDR3 DNA has 45 bases and is translated from base 1. The germline V and J ends show losses of 5 bases and 3 bases respectively, and no gene match explains 8 bases of the junction. This chain is built from TRBV24-1 and TRBJ1-2, with 7 central nucleotides matching TRBD1. The specimen sequenced was PBMCs or T cells enriched from blood (not recorded which). This TCR derives from a woman aged 30 to 39 who had been exposed to COVID-19. The nucleotide sequence is given as TGTGCCACCAGTGGATCTCCCGGGACAGACTATGGCTACACCTTC. Its protein reads: CATSGSPGTDYGYTF.